The 2 T cell receptor beta chains reported below all come from one sample, sequenced in a study of T cells in Graves' hyperthyroidism and ophthalmopathy. The TCR beta CDR3 regions underwent amplification using RNA transcripts as the source. HTBI primers drove first-round RT-PCR of the TCR CDR3. One entry per CDR3 protein, called by TCRdb with MiXCR from the multiplex PCR reads. Altogether 490,000 or so distinct CDR3 sequences are present, roughly 21% being singletons, with the ten largest covering 45% to 50%. The sequencing sample was made of blood. The receptors originated from a man aged 35 to 55 with Graves' ophthalmopathy.

This clonotype was seen a few times. The J gene is TRBJ2-7, the V gene TRBV13; the D gene is possibly TRBD1 (6 bases). The CDR3 sequence is 15 residues long. Per germline, CDR1 PRHDT and CDR2 FYEKMQ (reference sequence). V was pared by 4 bases and J by 0 bases, with 13 bases between. CDR3 coding DNA: TGTGCCAGCAGCTCGAGTACAGGGAACTCCTACGAGCAGTACTTC. Translation: CASSSSTGNSYEQYF. Full variable domain (remainder filled in from reference TRBV13 and TRBJ2-7): AAGVIQSPRHLIKEKRETATLKCYPIPRHDTVYWYQQGPGQDPQFLISFYEKMQSDKGSIPDRFSAQQFSDYHSELNMSSLELGDSALYFCASSSSTGNSYEQYFGPGTRLTVT.

Details on this clonotype: One base away lies a much larger clone, so this may be a sequencing read error. V and J are TRBV7-2 and TRBJ1-1, with 10 bases matching TRBD1. The CDR3 totals 14 residues. Germline values: CDR1 SGHTA, CDR2 FQGNSA. Trimming removed 5 bases from V and 4 bases from J; junction bases left unmatched: 4. The chain's CDR3 is CASSNDRGRTEAFF. CDR3 nucleotides: TGTGCCAGCAGCAATGACAGGGGGCGCACTGAAGCTTTCTTT.